These T cell receptor beta chains were read from a single sample in a study of early T cells in non-severe SARS-CoV-2 infection. In TCRdb, the 5' RACE reads were re-called with MiXCR into one record per CDR3 protein. The sample yields tens of thousands of distinct CDR3 sequences, 11% to 15% seen once. The sample taken for sequencing was whole blood. These receptor sequences come from an adult who was a healthcare worker with PCR-confirmed SARS-CoV-2 infection or an uninfected control (not recorded which). Both conserved end residues are part of each CDR3. Fields, in order: CDR3 DNA, CDR3 protein, D gene, clone size, J gene, V gene. A D gene is named only where the DNA matches it firmly. Size values are once, few and many counts, or a class for expanded clones, and some rows have none.

TGTGCCAGCAGTTTGACAGGTCGCAATGAGCAGTTCTTC CASSLTGRNEQFF . . TRBJ2-1 TRBV28
TGTGCCAGCAGCTTGTTGGGGGCTGATTCACCCCTCCACTTT CASSLLGADSPLHF . . TRBJ1-6 TRBV11-1
TGCGCCAGCAGCCAAGAATGGGCAGATACGCAGTATTTT CASSQEWADTQYF . . TRBJ2-3 TRBV4-3
TGTGCCAGCAACCTACCGGGACAGACAAATCAGCCCCAGCATTTT CASNLPGQTNQPQHF TRBD1 . TRBJ1-5 TRBV28
TGCAGTGCTAGAGTTGGGGGGAACCTCATGAACACTGAAGCTTTCTTT CSARVGGNLMNTEAFF . . TRBJ1-1 TRBV20-1
TGTGCAAGTCGCTTCAACCGGGACAGGGGACGGAACAATGAGCAGTTCTTC CASRFNRDRGRNNEQFF . many TRBJ2-1 TRBV12-2
TGTGCCAGCAGCTTATCAGGGCAGGCCTTATACAATGAGCAGTTCTTC CASSLSGQALYNEQFF . . TRBJ2-1 TRBV7-6
TGTGCCAGCAGTGACCCCTGGACAGGTATCAGCAATCAGCCCCAGCATTTT CASSDPWTGISNQPQHF TRBD1 . TRBJ1-5 TRBV6-1
TGTGCCAGCAGTTTTCGGTGGTCTACAGTTGGGGATCAGCCCCAGCATTTT CASSFRWSTVGDQPQHF . . TRBJ1-5 TRBV28
TGTGCCAGTAGTAAGACAGGGAGCCATGGCTACACCTTC CASSKTGSHGYTF TRBD1 few TRBJ1-2 TRBV19
TGTGCCAGCAGTGAAGTTGCCGTCGGGGGGCGAGAGCAGTACTTC CASSEVAVGGREQYF . few TRBJ2-7 TRBV2
TGCAGTGCTAGAGATTTGACGGGCGGAAATGAAAAACTGTTTTTT CSARDLTGGNEKLFF . . TRBJ1-4 TRBV20-1
TGTGCCAGCAGTCCTGCCCTAGCGGGGGGGCGAGATACGCAGTATTTT CASSPALAGGRDTQYF TRBD2 few TRBJ2-3 TRBV7-6